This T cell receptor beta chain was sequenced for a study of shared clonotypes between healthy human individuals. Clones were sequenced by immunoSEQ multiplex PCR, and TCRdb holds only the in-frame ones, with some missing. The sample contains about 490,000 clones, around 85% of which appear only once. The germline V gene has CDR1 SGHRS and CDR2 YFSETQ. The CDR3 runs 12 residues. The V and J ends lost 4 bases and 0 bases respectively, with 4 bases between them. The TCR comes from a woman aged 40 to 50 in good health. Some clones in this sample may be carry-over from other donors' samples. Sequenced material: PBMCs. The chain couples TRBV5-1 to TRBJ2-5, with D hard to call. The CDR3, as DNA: TGCGCCAGCAGCCCTGACCAAGAGACCCAGTACTTC. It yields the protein CASSPDQETQYF.